The 2 T cell receptor beta chains reported below all come from one sample, sequenced in a study of blood T cell repertoires in COVID-19. The data were produced by immunoSEQ multiplex PCR, yet TCRdb's version contains in-frame clones alone and is incomplete. The repertoire holds about 42,000 clones, with around 88% as singletons. The sequenced sample was peripheral blood. These receptors all stem from a human donor in a cohort sampled during active COVID-19.

The chain uses TRBV27 and TRBJ1-2; possibly TRBD1 for D (5 bases). V was cut by 6 bases and J by 4 bases, with 18 bases left in between. CDR3 size: 15 residues. Looked up from germline, CDR1 is MNHEY and CDR2 is SMNVEV (reference sequence). CDR3 nucleotides: TGTGCCAGCAGCCCGGGGGGAACTAACTTCTATGGCTACACCTTC. Protein product: CASSPGGTNFYGYTF.

This sequence joins TRBV12-1 and TRBJ1-2; the table gives TRBD1 as D, unverified against the DNA. TRBV12-1 is a recognized pseudogene. The CDR3 contains 17 residues. The chain's CDR3 is CASSPRTWGHRIGGYTF. The CDR3 DNA sequence: TGTGCCAGCAGCCCCCGAACTTGGGGGCACCGTATAGGGGGCTACACCTTC.